What follows describes a single T cell receptor beta chain. With each sample, at least 5 micrograms of total RNA were extracted. This specimen comes from a study of blood T cells in healthy people across ages. CDR3 length: 13 residues. Per germline, CDR1 SGHTA and CDR2 FQGNSA. V shed 6 bases, J shed 8 bases, and the junction held 7 bases outside the gene matches. With a J-beta primer mix and a sample-barcoded 5' primer, a second PCR ran roughly 7 to 11 cycles. TCRdb analysed the 5' RACE reads with MiXCR anew, one entry per CDR3 protein. The repertoire has about 830,000 distinct CDR3 sequences, about 62% of them found once; the top ten carry approximately 20%.

The sample was blood. This TCR was recovered from a man younger than 45 in good health. This chain connects TRBV7-2 to TRBJ2-1, with 7 bases matching TRBD2. This CDR3 is CASRRGSVYEQFF. The CDR3 bases are TGTGCCAGCAGGCGGGGGAGTGTTTATGAGCAGTTCTTC.